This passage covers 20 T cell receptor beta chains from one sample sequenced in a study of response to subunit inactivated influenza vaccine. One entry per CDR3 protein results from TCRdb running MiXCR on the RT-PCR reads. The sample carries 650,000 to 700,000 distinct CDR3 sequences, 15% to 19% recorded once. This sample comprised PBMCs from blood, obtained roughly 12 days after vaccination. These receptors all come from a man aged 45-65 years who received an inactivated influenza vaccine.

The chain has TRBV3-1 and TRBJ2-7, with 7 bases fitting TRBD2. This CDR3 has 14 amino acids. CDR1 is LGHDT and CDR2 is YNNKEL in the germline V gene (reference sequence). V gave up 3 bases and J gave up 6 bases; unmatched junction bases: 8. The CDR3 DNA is TGTGCCAGCAGCCAGAGGGCTACGGGGGGCGAGCAGTACTTC. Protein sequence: CASSQRATGGEQYF.

CDR3 region: CASRGNDEKLFF. DNA of the CDR3: TGTGCCAGCAGGGGAAACGATGAAAAACTGTTTTTT. The V and J genes are TRBV12-3 or TRBV12-4 and TRBJ1-4; D uncertain. Trimming took 6 bases from V and 6 from J, leaving 8 bases between them. The CDR3 length is 12 residues.

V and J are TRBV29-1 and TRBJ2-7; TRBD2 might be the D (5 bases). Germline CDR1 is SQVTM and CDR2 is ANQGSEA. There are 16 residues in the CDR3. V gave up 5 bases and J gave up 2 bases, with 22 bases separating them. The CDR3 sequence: CSVLSLRWWGAYEQYF. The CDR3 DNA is TGCAGCGTTCTTAGCCTTAGGTGGTGGGGAGCCTACGAGCAGTACTTC.

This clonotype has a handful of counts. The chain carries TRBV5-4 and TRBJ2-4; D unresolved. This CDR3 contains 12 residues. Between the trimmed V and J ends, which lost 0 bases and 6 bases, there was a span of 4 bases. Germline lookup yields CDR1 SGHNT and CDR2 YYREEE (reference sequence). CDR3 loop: CASSLAGNIQYF. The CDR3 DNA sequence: TGTGCCAGCAGCTTGGCGGGAAACATTCAGTACTTC.

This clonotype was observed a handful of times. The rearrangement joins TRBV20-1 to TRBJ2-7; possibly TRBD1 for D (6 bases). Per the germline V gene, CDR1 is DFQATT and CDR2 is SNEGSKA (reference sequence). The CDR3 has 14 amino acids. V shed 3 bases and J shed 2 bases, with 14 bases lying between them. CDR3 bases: TGCAGTGCTAGGGACACCGGGACAACCTACGAGCAGTACTTC. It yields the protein CSARDTGTTYEQYF.

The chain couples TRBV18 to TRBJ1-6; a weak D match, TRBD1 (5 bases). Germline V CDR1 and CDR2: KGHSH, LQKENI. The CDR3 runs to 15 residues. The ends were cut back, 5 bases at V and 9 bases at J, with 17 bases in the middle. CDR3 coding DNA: TGTGCCAGCTCAACACAAGGGGACGTAGGTTCACCCCTCCACTTT. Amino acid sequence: CASSTQGDVGSPLHF.

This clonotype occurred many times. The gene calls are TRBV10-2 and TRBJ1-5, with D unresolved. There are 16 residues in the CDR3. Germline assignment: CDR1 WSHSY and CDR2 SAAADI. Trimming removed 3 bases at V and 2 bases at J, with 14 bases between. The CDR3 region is CASSEMLENRNQPQHF. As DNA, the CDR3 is TGCGCCAGCAGTGAAATGTTGGAGAATCGCAATCAGCCCCAGCATTTT.

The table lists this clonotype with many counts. The CDR3 DNA is TGTGCCAGCAGTTCGCCCCAGAACACTGAAGCTTTCTTT. Translating gives CASSSPQNTEAFF. V and J are TRBV12-3 or TRBV12-4 and TRBJ1-1; D is ambiguous. This CDR3 has 13 residues. V lost 4 bases and J lost 1, with 7 bases in between.

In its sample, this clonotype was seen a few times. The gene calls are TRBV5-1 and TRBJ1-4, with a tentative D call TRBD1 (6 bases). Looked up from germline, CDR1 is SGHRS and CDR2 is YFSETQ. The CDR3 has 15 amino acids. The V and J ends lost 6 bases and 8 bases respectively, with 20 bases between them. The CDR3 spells CASTPGNRVLEKLFF. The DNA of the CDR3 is TGCGCCAGCACACCGGGGAACAGGGTTTTAGAAAAACTGTTTTTT.

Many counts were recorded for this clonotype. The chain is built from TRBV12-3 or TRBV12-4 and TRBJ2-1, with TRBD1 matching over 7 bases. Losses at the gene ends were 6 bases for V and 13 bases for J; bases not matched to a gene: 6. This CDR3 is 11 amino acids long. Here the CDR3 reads CASSQTGLQFF. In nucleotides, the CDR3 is TGTGCCAGCAGCCAGACAGGGCTTCAGTTCTTC.

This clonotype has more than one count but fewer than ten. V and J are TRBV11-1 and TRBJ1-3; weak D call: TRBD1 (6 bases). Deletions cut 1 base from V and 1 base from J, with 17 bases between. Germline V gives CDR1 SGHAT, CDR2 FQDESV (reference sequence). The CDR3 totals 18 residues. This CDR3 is CASSLGQGLRISGNTIYF. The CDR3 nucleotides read TGTGCCAGCAGCTTAGGGCAGGGGCTACGAATATCTGGAAACACCATATATTTT.

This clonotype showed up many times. The CDR3 sequence: CASSQAQGYEQYF. CDR3 nucleotide sequence: TGCGCCAGCAGCCAAGCACAGGGGTACGAGCAGTACTTC. The chain recombines TRBV4-3 with TRBJ2-7; TRBD1 matches 7 bases. Germline loops: CDR1 LGHNA, CDR2 YSLEER. The CDR3 totals 13 residues. V gave up 1 base and J gave up 4 bases; unmatched junction bases: 1.

CDR3 DNA sequence: TGTGCCAGCAACCCGGGCTCGGCCACCGGGGAGCTGTTTTTT. This codes for CASNPGSATGELFF. The chain uses TRBV9 and TRBJ2-2, with unresolved D. The V gene lost 6 bases and the J gene lost 4 bases, with 13 bases spanning the gap. The germline V gene has CDR1 SGDLS and CDR2 YYNGEE. CDR3 size: 14 residues.

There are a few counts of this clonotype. The CDR3 nucleotides are TGTGCCAGCAGCCGAGACCGGGACATTTCCTACGAGCAGTACTTC. It encodes CASSRDRDISYEQYF. The rearrangement uses TRBV14 and TRBJ2-7; tentatively, D is TRBD1 (6 bases). The CDR3 has 15 amino acids. With 4 bases removed from V and 1 base from J, the gap between germline ends came to 14 bases. The germline V gene encodes CDR1 SGHDN and CDR2 FVKESK.

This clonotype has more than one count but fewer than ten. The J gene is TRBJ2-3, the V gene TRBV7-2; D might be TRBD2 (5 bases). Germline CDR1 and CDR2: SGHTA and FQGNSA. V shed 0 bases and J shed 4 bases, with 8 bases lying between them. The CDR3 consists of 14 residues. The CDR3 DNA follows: TGTGCCAGCAGCTTAGCTAGCGCAGCAGATACGCAGTATTTT. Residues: CASSLASAADTQYF.

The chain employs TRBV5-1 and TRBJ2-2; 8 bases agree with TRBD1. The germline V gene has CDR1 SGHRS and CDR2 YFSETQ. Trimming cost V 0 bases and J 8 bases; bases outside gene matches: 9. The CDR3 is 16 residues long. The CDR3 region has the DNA TGCGCCAGCAGCTTGGACCATCAGGGGGCGACGGGGGAGCTGTTTTTT. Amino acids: CASSLDHQGATGELFF.

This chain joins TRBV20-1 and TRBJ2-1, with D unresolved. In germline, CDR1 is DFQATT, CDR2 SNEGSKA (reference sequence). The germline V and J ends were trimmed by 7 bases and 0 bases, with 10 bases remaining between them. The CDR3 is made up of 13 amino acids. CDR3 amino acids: CSEAAPSYNEQFF. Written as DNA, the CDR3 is TGCAGTGAGGCGGCGCCCTCCTACAATGAGCAGTTCTTC.

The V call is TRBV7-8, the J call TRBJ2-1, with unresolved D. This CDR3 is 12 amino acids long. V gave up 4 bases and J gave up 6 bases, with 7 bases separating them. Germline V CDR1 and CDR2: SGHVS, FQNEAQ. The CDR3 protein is CASSSPINEQFF. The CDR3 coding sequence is TGTGCCAGCAGCTCGCCGATCAATGAGCAGTTCTTC.

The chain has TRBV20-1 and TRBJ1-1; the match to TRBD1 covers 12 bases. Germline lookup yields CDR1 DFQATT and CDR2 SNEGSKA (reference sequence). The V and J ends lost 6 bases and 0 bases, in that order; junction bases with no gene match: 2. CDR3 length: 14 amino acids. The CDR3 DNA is TGCAGTGCCGGGACAGGGGGCTTGAACACTGAAGCTTTCTTT. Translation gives CSAGTGGLNTEAFF.

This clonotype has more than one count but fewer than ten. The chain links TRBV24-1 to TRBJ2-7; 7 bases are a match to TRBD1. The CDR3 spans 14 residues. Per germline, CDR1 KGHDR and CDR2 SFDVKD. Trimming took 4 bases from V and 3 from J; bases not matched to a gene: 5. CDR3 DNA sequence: TGTGCCACCAGTGACCCCCGACAGGGCTACGAGCAGTACTTC. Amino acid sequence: CATSDPRQGYEQYF.